This T cell receptor beta chain was found in a study of OX40 agonist ivuxolimab in advanced cancers. The overall study: The diagnoses of dose-escalation patients were hepatocellular carcinoma, melanoma, renal cell or head and neck cancer. Overall study results and limits: Expanded clones were, on average, more numerous among CD8+ T cells than CD4+.

This clone was observed once. Its target is not known. Sampling times: baseline, cycle 4 day 1, cycle 7 day 1. The CDR3 has 10 residues. Germline V gene lookup returns CDR1 SGHDT and CDR2 YYEEEE. Clones were sequenced by immunoSEQ multiplex PCR, and TCRdb holds only the in-frame ones, with some missing. In the table there are roughly 60,000 clones, 80% to 90% of which are singletons. This specimen consisted of CD4+ or CD8+ T cells sorted from blood, obtained in a trial of the OX40 agonist ivuxolimab. The J gene is TRBJ2-7, the V gene TRBV5-6, with D possibly TRBD1 on 6 matching bases. This clonotype originated in an adult with an advanced solid tumor such as melanoma, head and neck, liver or kidney cancer. The CDR3 DNA reads as TGTGCCAGCAGCCCATGGCAGGGGAACGTC. Amino acid sequence: CASSPWQGNV.